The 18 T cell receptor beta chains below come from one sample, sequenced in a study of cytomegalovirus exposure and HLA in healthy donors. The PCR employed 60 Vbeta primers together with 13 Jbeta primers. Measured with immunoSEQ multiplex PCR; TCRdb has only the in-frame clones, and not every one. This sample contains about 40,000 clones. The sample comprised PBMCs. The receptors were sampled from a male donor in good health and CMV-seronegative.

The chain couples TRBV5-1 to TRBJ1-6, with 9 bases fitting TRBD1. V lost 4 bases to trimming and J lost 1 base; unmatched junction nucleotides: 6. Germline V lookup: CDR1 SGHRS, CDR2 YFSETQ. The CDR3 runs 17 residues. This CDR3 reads CASSRQGVRSYNSPLHF. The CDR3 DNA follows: TGCGCCAGCAGCAGACAGGGGGTAAGGTCCTATAATTCACCCCTCCACTTT.

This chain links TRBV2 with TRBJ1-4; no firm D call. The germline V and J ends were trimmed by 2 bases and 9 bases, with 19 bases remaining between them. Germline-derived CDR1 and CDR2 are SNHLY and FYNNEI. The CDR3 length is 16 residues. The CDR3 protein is CASSEFVANDLKKLFF. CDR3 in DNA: TGTGCCAGCAGTGAATTCGTGGCGAACGACTTGAAAAAACTGTTTTTT.

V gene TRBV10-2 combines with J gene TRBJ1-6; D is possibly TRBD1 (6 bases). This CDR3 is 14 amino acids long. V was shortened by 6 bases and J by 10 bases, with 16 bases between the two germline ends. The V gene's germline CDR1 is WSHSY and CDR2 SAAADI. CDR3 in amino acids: CASRGDNGKSPLHF. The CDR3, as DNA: TGCGCCAGCAGGGGGGACAACGGCAAATCACCCCTCCACTTT.

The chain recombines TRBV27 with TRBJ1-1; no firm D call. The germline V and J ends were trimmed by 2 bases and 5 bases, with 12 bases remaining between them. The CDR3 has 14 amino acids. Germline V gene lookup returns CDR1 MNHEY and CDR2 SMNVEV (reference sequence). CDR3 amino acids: CASSLLTGRTEAFF. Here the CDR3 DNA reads TGTGCCAGCAGTTTACTAACGGGGAGGACTGAAGCTTTCTTT.

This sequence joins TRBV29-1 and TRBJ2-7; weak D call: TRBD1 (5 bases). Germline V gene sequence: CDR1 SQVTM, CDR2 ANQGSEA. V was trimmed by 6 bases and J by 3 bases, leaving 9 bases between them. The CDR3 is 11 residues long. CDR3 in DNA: TGCAGCGTAGAGACAGTCTACGAGCAGTACTTC. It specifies CSVETVYEQYF.

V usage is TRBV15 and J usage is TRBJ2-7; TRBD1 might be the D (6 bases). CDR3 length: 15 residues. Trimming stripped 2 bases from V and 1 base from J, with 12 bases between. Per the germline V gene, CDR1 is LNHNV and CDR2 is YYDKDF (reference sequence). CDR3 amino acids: CATSRSTGLSYEQYF. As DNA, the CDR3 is TGTGCCACCAGCAGATCGACAGGCCTATCCTACGAGCAGTACTTC.

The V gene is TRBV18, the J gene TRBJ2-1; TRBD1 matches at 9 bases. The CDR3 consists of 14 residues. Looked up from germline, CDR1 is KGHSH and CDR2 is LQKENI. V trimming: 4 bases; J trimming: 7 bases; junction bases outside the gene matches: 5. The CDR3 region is CASSLQGAGNEQFF. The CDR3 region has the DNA TGTGCCAGCTCACTACAGGGGGCTGGTAATGAGCAGTTCTTC. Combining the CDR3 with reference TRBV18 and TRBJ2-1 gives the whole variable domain NAGVMQNPRHLVRRRGQEARLRCSPMKGHSHVYWYRQLPEEGLKFMVYLQKENIIDESGMPKERFSAEFPKEGPSILRIQQVVRGDSAAYFCASSLQGAGNEQFFGPGTRLTVL.

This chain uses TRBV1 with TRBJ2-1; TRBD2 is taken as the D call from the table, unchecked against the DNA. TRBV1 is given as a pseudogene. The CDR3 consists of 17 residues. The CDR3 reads CTSSHEGGVGGADEQFF. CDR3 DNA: TGCACCAGCAGCCATGAGGGTGGAGTGGGGGGGGCCGATGAGCAGTTCTTC.

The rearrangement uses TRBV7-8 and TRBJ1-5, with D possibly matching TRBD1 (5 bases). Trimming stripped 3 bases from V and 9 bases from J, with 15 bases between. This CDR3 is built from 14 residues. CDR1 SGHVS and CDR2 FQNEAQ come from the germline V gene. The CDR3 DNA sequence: TGTGCCAGCAGCTTTGGGGACTACAGGCGGCCCCAGCATTTT. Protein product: CASSFGDYRRPQHF. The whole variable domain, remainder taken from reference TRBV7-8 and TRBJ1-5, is GAGVSQSPRYKVAKRGQDVALRCDPISGHVSLFWYQQALGQGPEFLTYFQNEAQLDKSGLPSDRFFAERPEGSVSTLKIQRTQQEDSAVYLCASSFGDYRRPQHFGDGTRLSIL.

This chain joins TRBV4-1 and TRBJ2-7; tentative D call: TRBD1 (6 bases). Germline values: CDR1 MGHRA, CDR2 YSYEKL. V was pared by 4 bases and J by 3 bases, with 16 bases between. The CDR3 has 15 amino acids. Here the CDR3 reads CASSLQQGSDYEQYF. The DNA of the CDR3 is TGCGCCAGCAGCCTACAACAGGGATCAGACTACGAGCAGTACTTC.

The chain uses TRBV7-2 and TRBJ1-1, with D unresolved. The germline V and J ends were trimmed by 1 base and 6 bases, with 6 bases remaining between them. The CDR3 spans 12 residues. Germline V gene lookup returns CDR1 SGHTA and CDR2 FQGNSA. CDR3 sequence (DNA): TGTGCCAGCAGCTTAGACAGTTCTGAAGCTTTCTTT. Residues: CASSLDSSEAFF.

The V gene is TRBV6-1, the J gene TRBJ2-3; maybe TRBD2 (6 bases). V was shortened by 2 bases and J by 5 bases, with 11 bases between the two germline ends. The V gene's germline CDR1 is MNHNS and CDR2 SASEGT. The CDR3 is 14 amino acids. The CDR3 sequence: CASSESVGGDTQYF. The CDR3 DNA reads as TGTGCCAGCAGTGAAAGCGTGGGGGGAGATACGCAGTATTTT.

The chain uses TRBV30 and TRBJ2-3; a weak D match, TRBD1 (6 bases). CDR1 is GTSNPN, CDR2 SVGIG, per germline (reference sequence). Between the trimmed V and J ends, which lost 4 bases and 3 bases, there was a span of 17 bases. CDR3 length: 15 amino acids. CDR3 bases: TGTGCCTGGACCCAGGGGATAGGTGGGACAGATACGCAGTATTTT. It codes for CAWTQGIGGTDTQYF.

The CDR3 region is CASSLELAGGQETQYF. Here the CDR3 DNA reads TGTGCCAGCAGCTTAGAGCTAGCGGGGGGACAAGAGACCCAGTACTTC. The gene calls are TRBV11-2 and TRBJ2-5; 11 bases fit TRBD2. J gave up 2 bases and V 0 bases, and 2 bases lay outside the gene matches. This CDR3 is built from 16 residues. Germline CDR1 SGHAT, CDR2 FQNNGV. The whole variable domain, filled in from reference TRBV11-2 and TRBJ2-5, reads EAGVAQSPRYKIIEKRQSVAFWCNPISGHATLYWYQQILGQGPKLLIQFQNNGVVDDSQLPKDRFSAERLKGVDSTLKIQPAKLEDSAVYLCASSLELAGGQETQYFGPGTRLLVL.

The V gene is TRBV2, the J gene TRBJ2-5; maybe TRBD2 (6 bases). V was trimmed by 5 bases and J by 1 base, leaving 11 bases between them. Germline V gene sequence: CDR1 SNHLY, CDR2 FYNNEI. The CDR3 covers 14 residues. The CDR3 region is CASSWLAVQETQYF. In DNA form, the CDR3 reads TGTGCCAGCAGTTGGTTAGCGGTCCAAGAGACCCAGTACTTC.

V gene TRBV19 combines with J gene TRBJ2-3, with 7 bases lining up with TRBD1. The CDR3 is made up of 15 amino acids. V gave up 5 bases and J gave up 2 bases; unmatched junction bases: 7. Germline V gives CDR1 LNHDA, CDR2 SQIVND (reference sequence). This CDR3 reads CASSRGGTLTDTQYF. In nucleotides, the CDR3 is TGTGCCAGTAGTCGAGGGGGCACCCTCACAGATACGCAGTATTTT.

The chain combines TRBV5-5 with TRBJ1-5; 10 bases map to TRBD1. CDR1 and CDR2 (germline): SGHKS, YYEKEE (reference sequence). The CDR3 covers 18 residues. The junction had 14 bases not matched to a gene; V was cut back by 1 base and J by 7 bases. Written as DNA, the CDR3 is TGTGCCAGCAGCTTGAGGCGCTTCGGGACAGGGGAAAAACAGCCCCAGCATTTT. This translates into CASSLRRFGTGEKQPQHF.

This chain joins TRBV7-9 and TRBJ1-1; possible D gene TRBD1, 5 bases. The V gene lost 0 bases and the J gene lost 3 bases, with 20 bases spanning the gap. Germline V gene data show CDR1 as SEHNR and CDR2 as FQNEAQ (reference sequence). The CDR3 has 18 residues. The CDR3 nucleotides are TGTGCCAGCAGCTTAGCGCGTGTGTGGGGGGATGAAGACACTGAAGCTTTCTTT. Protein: CASSLARVWGDEDTEAFF.